These T cell receptor beta chains were read from a single sample in a study of blood T cell repertoires in COVID-19. Repertoires were generated with immunoSEQ multiplex PCR, while TCRdb's copy carries only in-frame clones and drops some. The table includes about 120,000 clones, 75% to 85% detected once. The sequenced material came from peripheral blood. The receptor source for this set is a human donor in a cohort sampled during active COVID-19. Each CDR3 is given with its conserved first and last residue. Each record gives: V gene, clone size, CDR3 length, D gene, J gene, CDR3 DNA, CDR3 protein. The D gene is left open where the match is weak. A row's size may be missing; if present it is once, few, many or a size class.

V: TRBV2; size: -; length: 15; D: TRBD1; J: TRBJ1-1; DNA: TGTGCCAGCAGTCCTAGGGACAGGCTGAACACTGAAGCTTTCTTT; CDR3: CASSPRDRLNTEAFF
V: TRBV5-8; size: -; length: 14; D: -; J: TRBJ1-1; DNA: TGTGCCAGCAGCCTCTGGGGCACCAACTCCGAAGCTTTCTTT; CDR3: CASSLWGTNSEAFF
V: TRBV7-9; size: -; length: 15; D: TRBD1; J: TRBJ1-5; DNA: TGTGCCAGCAGCTTAGGAGGACAGGTCCGACAGCCCCAGCATTTT; CDR3: CASSLGGQVRQPQHF
V: TRBV6-6; size: -; length: 14; D: TRBD1; J: TRBJ1-4; DNA: TGTGCCAGCAGCCGGGGACAGGGAAATGAAAAACTGTTTTTT; CDR3: CASSRGQGNEKLFF
V: TRBV13; size: few; length: 13; D: -; J: TRBJ2-1; DNA: TGTGCCAGCAGCTTAGGTCCCCAGGATGGGCAGTTCTTC; CDR3: CASSLGPQDGQFF
V: TRBV3-1/TRBV3-2; size: once; length: 17; D: -; J: TRBJ1-1; DNA: TGTGCCAGCAGCCAAGATATAGGGGGTGGAATGAACACTGAAGCTTTCTTT; CDR3: CASSQDIGGGMNTEAFF
V: TRBV18; size: -; length: 12; D: -; J: TRBJ2-7; DNA: TGTGCCAGCTCTCCGGAGGTGTACGAGCAGTACTTC; CDR3: CASSPEVYEQYF
V: TRBV6-5; size: -; length: 14; D: -; J: TRBJ1-2; DNA: TGTGCCAGCAGTTCGGGGGGTCGAGGCTATGGCTACACCTTC; CDR3: CASSSGGRGYGYTF
V: TRBV11-3; size: -; length: 16; D: TRBD1; J: TRBJ1-6; DNA: TGTGCCAGCAGCTTAGGAGGGCACAGGGGGGATTCACCCCTCCACTTT; CDR3: CASSLGGHRGDSPLHF
V: TRBV7-2; size: -; length: 14; D: -; J: TRBJ1-4; DNA: TGTGCCAGCAGCGCGCGTCGAGGGAATGAAAAACTGTTTTTT; CDR3: CASSARRGNEKLFF
V: TRBV2; size: -; length: 14; D: -; J: TRBJ2-7; DNA: TGTGCCAGCAGTGGAGGAGGGACGACCTACGAGCAGTACTTC; CDR3: CASSGGGTTYEQYF
V: TRBV11-2; size: -; length: 13; D: -; J: TRBJ1-1; DNA: TGTGCCAGCAGCTTACAGGCGAACACTGAAGCTTTCTTT; CDR3: CASSLQANTEAFF
V: TRBV5-1; size: -; length: 16; D: TRBD1; J: TRBJ2-2; DNA: TGCGCCAGCAGCGTGGGACAGGGGGCGAACACCGGGGAGCTGTTTTTT; CDR3: CASSVGQGANTGELFF
V: TRBV7-8; size: -; length: 15; D: -; J: TRBJ1-2; DNA: TGTGCCAGCAGCGCCTACAGGGTCGCTAACTATGGCTACACCTTC; CDR3: CASSAYRVANYGYTF